A selection of T cell receptor beta chains follows, all from one sample in a study of preoperative IRX-2 immunotherapy in early breast cancer. Profiled with immunoSEQ multiplex PCR; TCRdb holds only in-frame clones, not every one. The table lists about 98,000 clones, roughly 85% of them singletons. The sample in question was tumor tissue, obtained after IRX-2 immunotherapy. The receptors here all came from a human donor with breast cancer. Each CDR3 is given with its conserved first and last residue. Fields, in order: clone size, V gene, D gene, J gene, CDR3 DNA, CDR3 protein. The D gene is left open where the match is weak. Size values are once, few and many counts, or a class for expanded clones, and some rows have none.

.,TRBV5-1,TRBD1,TRBJ1-6,TGCGCCAGCAGCCCGGGACAGGGGGCTAATTCACCCCTCCACTTT,CASSPGQGANSPLHF
.,TRBV1,.,TRBJ2-2,TGCGCCAGCAGCCAAGGTAGCGGGGGTCTAACCGGGGAGCTGTTTTTT,CASSQGSGGLTGELFF
once,TRBV5-1,.,TRBJ2-5,TGCGCCAGCAGCTTGGGGGGCAGCCAAGAGACCCAGTACTTC,CASSLGGSQETQYF
.,TRBV18,.,TRBJ1-2,TGTGCCAGCTCACGAACACAGGGAGGGGATGGCTACACCTTC,CASSRTQGGDGYTF
.,TRBV28,.,TRBJ1-5,TGTGCCAGCAGTTTTTGGCAGGGTGGGAATCAGCCCCAGCATTTT,CASSFWQGGNQPQHF
once,TRBV19,.,TRBJ2-1,TGTGCCAGTAGTGCTCACAGGGTTAGAAATGAGCAGTTCTTC,CASSAHRVRNEQFF
.,TRBV6-7,.,TRBJ1-4,TGTGCCAGCAGGGTAGAGGAAAAACTGTTTTTT,CASRVEEKLFF
.,TRBV18,.,TRBJ1-3,TGTGCCAGCTCACCACCGTCAGGGAGTCTCTCTGGAAACACCATATATTTT,CASSPPSGSLSGNTIYF
.,TRBV6-1,TRBD2,TRBJ2-7,TGTGCCAGCAGTGAAGCCGGACTAGCGGGGATCTACGAGCAGTACTTC,CASSEAGLAGIYEQYF
.,TRBV18,TRBD1,TRBJ1-1,TGTGCCAGCTCACCTGTTCAAGGACAGGGTTACACTGAAGCTTTCTTT,CASSPVQGQGYTEAFF
.,TRBV10-2,.,TRBJ1-4,TGCGCCAGCAGTGAGTCTAGGGCAGATGAAAAACTGTTTTTT,CASSESRADEKLFF
once,TRBV22-1,.,TRBJ2-1,TGTGCCAGCAGTTTCCCTGAACGCTCCTACAATGAGCAGTTCTTC,CASSFPERSYNEQFF
once,TRBV28,.,TRBJ2-7,TGTGCCAGCCGAATCGGAGGGGAAGGGACCTACGAGCAGTACTTC,CASRIGGEGTYEQYF
.,TRBV5-1,.,TRBJ2-1,TGCGCCAGCAGCTTGGACCCACGATCCGGTGGGGTCTCCTCCTACAATGAGCAGTTCTTC,CASSLDPRSGGVSSYNEQFF
.,TRBV5-1,.,TRBJ1-1,TGCGCCAGCAGCCCAACCGCGGGGGGAACTGAAGCTTTCTTT,CASSPTAGGTEAFF
.,TRBV6-8,.,TRBJ1-1,TGTGCCAGCAGTTGGCTGGGGGGACGTTCGAGTACTGAAGCTTTCTTT,CASSWLGGRSSTEAFF
once,TRBV11-3,TRBD2,TRBJ2-4,TGTGCCAGCAGCGGGACTACCCGAAACAAAAACATTCAGTACTTC,CASSGTTRNKNIQYF
.,TRBV6-8,.,TRBJ1-1,TGTGCCAGCGGAGGACTCTTCAATAGGAACACTGAAGCTTTCTTT,CASGGLFNRNTEAFF
.,TRBV28,.,TRBJ1-5,TGTGCCAGCAGTTTGTTTCAGGTTAGAGGTCAGCCCCAGCATTTT,CASSLFQVRGQPQHF
few,TRBV28,.,TRBJ2-3,TGTGCCAGCATAGGGTCCCGGGGGGCTGGTGATACGCAGTATTTT,CASIGSRGAGDTQYF